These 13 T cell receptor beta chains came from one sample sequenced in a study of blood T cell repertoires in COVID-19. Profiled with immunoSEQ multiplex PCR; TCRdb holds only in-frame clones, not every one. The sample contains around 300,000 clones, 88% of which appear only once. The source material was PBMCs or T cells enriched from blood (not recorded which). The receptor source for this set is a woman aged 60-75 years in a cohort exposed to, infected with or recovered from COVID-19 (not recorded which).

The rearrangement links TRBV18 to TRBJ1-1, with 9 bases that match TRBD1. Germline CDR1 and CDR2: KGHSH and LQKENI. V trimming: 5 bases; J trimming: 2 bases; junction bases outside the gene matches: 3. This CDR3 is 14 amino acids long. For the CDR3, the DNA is TGTGCCAGCTCAGAGGGACAGGGAAACACTGAAGCTTTCTTT. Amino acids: CASSEGQGNTEAFF.

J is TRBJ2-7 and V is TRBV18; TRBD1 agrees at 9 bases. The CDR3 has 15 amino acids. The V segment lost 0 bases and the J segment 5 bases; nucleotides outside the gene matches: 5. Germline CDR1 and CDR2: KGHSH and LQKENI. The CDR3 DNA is TGTGCCAGCTCACCACCGGACAGGGGATCGAACGAGCAGTACTTC. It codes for CASSPPDRGSNEQYF.

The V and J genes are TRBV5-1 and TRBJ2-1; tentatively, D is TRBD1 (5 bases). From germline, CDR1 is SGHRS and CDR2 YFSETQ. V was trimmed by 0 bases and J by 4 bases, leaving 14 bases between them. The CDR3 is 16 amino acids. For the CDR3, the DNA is TGCGCCAGCAGCTTGGATGTGGGGCTGGAGTACAATGAGCAGTTCTTC. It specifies CASSLDVGLEYNEQFF.

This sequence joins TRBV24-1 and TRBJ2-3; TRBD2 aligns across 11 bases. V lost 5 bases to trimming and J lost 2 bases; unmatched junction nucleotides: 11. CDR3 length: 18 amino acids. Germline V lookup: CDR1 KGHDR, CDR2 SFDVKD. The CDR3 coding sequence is TGTGCCACCAGTGCGCGACTAGCGGGATGGGGGATCACAGATACGCAGTATTTT. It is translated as CATSARLAGWGITDTQYF.

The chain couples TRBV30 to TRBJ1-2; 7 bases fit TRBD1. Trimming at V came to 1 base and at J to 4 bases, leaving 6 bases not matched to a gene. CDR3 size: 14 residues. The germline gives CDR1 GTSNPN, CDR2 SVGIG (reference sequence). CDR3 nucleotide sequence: TGTGCCTGGAGTGGTGAGGGGGCGACCTATGGCTACACCTTC. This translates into CAWSGEGATYGYTF.

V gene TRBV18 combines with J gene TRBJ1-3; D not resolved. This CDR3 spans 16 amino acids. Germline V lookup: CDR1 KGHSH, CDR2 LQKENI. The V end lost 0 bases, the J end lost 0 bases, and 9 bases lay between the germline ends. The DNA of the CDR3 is TGTGCCAGCTCACCACCGAGGGCTTACTCTGGAAACACCATATATTTT. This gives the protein CASSPPRAYSGNTIYF.

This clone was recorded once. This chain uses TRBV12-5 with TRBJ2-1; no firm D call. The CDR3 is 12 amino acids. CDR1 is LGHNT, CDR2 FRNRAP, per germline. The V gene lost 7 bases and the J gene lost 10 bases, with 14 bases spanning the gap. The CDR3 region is CASAPGLKEQFF. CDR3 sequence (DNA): TGTGCTAGTGCCCCCGGGTTAAAGGAGCAGTTCTTC.

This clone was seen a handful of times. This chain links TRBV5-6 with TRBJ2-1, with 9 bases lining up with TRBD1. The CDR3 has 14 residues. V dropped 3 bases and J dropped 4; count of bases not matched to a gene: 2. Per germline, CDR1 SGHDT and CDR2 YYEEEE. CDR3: CASSWDRDYNEQFF. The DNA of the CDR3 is TGTGCCAGCAGCTGGGACAGGGATTACAATGAGCAGTTCTTC.

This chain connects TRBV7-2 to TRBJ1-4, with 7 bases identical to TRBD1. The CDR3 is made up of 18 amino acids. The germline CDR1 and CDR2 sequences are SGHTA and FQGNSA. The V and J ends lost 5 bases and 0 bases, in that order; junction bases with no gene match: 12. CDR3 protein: CASSPRQGGWSTNEKLFF. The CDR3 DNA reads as TGTGCCAGCAGCCCCCGACAGGGAGGTTGGTCAACTAATGAAAAACTGTTTTTT. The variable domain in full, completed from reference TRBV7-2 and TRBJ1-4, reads GAGVSQSPSNKVTEKGKDVELRCDPISGHTALYWYRQSLGQGLEFLIYFQGNSAPDKSGLPSDRFSAERTGGSVSTLTIQRTQQEDSAVYLCASSPRQGGWSTNEKLFFGSGTQLSVL.

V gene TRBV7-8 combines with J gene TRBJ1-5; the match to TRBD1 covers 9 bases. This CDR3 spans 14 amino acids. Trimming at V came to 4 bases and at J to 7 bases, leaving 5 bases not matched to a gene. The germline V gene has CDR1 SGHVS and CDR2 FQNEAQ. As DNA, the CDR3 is TGTGCCAGCAGCTCCGGGACAGGGTTCCAGCCCCAGCATTTT. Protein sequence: CASSSGTGFQPQHF.

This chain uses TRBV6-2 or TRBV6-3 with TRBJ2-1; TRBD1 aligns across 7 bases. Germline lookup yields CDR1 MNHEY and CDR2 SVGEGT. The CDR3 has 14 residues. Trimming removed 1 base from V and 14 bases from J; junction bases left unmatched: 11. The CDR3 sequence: CASSYFAGQVGEFF. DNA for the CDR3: TGTGCCAGCAGTTACTTCGCCGGACAGGTGGGGGAGTTCTTC.

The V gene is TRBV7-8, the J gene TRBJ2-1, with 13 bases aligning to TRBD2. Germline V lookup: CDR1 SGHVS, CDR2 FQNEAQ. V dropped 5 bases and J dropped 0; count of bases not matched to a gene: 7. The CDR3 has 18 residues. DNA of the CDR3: TGTGCCAGCAGCCAACAGGGACTAGCGGGGAACTCCTACAATGAGCAGTTCTTC. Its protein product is CASSQQGLAGNSYNEQFF.

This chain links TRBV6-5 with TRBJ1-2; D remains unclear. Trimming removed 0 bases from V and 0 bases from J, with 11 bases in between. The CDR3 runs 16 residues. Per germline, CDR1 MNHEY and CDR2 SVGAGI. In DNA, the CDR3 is TGTGCCAGCAGTTACTCGTCACAGAGAGCTAACTATGGCTACACCTTC. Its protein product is CASSYSSQRANYGYTF.